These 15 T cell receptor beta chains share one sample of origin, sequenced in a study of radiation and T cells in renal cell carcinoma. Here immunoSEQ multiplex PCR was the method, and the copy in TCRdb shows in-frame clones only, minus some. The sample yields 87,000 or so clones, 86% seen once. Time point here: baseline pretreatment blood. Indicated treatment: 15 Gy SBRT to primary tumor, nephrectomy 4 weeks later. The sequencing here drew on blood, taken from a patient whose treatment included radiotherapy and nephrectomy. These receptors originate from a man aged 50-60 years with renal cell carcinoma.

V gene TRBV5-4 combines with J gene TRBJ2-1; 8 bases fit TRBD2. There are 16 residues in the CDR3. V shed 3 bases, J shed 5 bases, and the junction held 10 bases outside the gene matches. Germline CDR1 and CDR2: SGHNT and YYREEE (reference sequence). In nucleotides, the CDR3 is TGTGCCAGCAGCTCCCATCCCAGCGGGAGTAACAATGAGCAGTTCTTC. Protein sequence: CASSSHPSGSNNEQFF.

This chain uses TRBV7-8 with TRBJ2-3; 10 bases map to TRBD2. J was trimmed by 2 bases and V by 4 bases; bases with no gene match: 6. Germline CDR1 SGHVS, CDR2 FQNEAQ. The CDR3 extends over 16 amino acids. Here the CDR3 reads CASSSRAGGTTDTQYF. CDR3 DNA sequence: TGTGCCAGCAGCTCCAGAGCGGGGGGGACCACAGATACGCAGTATTTT.

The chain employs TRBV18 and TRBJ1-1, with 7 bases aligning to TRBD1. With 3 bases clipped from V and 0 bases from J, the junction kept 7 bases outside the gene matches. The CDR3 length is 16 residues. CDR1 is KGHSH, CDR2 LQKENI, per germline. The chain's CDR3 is CASSPRFDRVNTEAFF. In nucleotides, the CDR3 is TGTGCCAGCTCACCTCGTTTTGACAGGGTGAACACTGAAGCTTTCTTT.

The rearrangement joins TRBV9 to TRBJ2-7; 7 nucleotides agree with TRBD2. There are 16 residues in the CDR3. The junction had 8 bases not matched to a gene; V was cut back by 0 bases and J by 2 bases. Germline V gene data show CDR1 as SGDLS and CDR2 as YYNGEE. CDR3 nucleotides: TGTGCCAGCAGCGTAGATCCCGGGGGGACCCCCTACGAGCAGTACTTC. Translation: CASSVDPGGTPYEQYF.

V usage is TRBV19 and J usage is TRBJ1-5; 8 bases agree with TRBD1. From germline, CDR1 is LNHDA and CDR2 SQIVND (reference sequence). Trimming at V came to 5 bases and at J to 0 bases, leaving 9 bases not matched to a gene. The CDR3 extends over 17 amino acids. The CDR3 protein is CASSSPGQGLSNQPQHF. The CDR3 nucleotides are TGTGCCAGTAGTTCCCCTGGACAGGGTCTTAGCAATCAGCCCCAGCATTTT.

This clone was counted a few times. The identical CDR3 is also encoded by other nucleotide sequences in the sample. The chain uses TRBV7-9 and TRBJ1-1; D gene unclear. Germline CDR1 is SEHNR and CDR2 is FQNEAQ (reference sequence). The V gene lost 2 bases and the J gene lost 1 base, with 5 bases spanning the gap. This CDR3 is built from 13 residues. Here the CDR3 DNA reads TGTGCCAGCAGCTTAACGGAGAACACTGAAGCTTTCTTT. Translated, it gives CASSLTENTEAFF.

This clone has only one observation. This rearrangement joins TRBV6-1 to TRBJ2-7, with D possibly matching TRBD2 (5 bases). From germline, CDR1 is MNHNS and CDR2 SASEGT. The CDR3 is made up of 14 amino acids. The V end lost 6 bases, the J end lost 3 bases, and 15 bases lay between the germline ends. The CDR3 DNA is TGTGCCAGCAGCGGCACTAGAACGGTCTACGAGCAGTACTTC. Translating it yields CASSGTRTVYEQYF.

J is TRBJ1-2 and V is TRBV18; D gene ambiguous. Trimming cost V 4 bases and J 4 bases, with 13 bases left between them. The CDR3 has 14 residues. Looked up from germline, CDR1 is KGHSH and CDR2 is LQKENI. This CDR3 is CASSLKGSLYGYTF. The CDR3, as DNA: TGTGCCAGCTCACTGAAGGGCAGCCTCTATGGCTACACCTTC.

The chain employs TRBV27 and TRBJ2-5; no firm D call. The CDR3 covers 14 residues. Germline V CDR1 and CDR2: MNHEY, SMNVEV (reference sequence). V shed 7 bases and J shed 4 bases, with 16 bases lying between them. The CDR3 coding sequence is TGTGCCAGCAAAGGCCGGGTGATGGGAGAGACCCAGTACTTC. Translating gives CASKGRVMGETQYF.

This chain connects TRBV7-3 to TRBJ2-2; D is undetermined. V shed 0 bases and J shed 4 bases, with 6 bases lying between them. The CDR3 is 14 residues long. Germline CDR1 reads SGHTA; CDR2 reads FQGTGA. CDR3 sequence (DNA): TGTGCCAGCAGCTTAACGGGTACCACCGGGGAGCTGTTTTTT. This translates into CASSLTGTTGELFF.

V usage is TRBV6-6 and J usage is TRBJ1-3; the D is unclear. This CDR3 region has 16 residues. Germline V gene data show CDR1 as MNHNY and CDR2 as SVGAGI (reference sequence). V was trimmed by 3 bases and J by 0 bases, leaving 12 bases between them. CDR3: CASSYRLGSSGNTIYF. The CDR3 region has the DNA TGTGCCAGCAGTTATCGCTTGGGTTCCTCTGGAAACACCATATATTTT.

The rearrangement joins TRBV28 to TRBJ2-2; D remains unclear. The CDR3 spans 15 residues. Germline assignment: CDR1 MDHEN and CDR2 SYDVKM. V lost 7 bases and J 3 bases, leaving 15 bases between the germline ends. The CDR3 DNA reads TGTGCCAGCACCGCTAGACCGCAGCACACCGGGGAGCTGTTTTTT. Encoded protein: CASTARPQHTGELFF.

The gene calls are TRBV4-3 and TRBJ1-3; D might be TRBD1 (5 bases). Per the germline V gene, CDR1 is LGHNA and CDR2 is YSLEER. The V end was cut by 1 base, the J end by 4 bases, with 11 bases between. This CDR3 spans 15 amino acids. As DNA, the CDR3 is TGCGCCAGCAGCCAAGCCTGGGGCGCCGGAAACACCATATATTTT. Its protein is CASSQAWGAGNTIYF.

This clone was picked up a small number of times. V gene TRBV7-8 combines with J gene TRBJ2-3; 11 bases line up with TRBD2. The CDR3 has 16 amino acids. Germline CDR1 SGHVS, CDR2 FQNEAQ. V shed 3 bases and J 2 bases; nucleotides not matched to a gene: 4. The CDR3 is CASSFSSGRFTDTQYF. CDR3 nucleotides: TGTGCCAGCAGCTTTTCTAGCGGGAGGTTCACAGATACGCAGTATTTT.

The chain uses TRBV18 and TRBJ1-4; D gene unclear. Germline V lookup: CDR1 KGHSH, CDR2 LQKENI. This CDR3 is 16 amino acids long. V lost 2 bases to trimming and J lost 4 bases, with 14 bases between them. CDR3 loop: CASSPSVGSINEKLFF. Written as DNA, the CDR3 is TGTGCCAGCTCACCATCTGTGGGCAGTATTAATGAAAAACTGTTTTTT.